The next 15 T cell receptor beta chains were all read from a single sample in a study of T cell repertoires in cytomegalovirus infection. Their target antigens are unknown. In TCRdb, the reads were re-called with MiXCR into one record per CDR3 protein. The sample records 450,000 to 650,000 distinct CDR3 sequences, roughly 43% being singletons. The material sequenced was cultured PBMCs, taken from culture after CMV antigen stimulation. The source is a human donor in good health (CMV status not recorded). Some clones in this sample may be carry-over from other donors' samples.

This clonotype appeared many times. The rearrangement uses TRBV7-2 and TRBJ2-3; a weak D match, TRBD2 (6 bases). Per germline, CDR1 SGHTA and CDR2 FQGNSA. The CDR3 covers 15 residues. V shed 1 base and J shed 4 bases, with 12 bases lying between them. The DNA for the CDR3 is TGTGCCAGCAGCTTAGTTAGCGGTCTTTCAGATACGCAGTATTTT. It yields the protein CASSLVSGLSDTQYF.

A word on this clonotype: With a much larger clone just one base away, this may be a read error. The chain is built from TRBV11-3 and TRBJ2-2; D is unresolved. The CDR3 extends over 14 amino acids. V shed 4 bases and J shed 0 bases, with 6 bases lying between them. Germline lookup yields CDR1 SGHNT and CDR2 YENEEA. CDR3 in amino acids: CASSWSPNTGELFF. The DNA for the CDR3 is TGTGCCAGCAGCTGGTCCCCGAACACCGGGGAGCTGTTTTTT.

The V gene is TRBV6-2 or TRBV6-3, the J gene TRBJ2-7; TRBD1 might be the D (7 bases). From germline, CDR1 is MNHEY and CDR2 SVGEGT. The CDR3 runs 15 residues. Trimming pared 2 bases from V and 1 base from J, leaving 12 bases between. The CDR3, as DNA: TGTGCCAGCAGTTACGAGGAGGGACAGTCCTACGAGCAGTACTTC. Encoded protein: CASSYEEGQSYEQYF.

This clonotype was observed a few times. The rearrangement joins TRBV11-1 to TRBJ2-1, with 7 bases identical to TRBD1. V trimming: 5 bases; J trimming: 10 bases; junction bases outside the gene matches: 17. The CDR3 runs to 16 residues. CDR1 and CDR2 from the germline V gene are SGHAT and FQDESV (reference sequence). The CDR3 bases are TGTGCCAGCAGCGCGTCCGGGACAGATCTTTCGTTCGAGCAGTTCTTC. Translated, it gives CASSASGTDLSFEQFF.

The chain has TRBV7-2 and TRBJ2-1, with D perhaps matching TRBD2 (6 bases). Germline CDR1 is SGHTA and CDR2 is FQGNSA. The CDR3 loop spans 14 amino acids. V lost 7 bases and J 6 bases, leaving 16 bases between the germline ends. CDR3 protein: CASTEVGGVNEQFF. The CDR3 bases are TGTGCCAGCACCGAAGTAGGAGGGGTCAATGAGCAGTTCTTC.

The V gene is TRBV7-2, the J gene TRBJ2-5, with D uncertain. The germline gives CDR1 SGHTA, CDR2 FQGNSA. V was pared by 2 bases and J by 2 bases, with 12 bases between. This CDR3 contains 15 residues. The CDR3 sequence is CASSLSNGPQETQYF. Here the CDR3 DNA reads TGTGCCAGCAGCTTAAGTAACGGGCCTCAAGAGACCCAGTACTTC.

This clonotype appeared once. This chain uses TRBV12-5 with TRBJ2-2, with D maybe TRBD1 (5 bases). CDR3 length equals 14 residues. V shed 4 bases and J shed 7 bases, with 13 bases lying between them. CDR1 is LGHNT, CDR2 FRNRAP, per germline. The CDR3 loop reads CASGSQTGIGELFF. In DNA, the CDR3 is TGTGCTAGTGGTTCCCAAACAGGAATCGGGGAGCTGTTTTTT.

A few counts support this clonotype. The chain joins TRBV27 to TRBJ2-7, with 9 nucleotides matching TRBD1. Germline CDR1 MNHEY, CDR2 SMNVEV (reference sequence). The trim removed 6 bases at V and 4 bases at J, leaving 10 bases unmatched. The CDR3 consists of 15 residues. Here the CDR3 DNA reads TGTGCCAGCAGCTCCACAACAGGGGGCCCTTACGAGCAGTACTTC. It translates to CASSSTTGGPYEQYF.

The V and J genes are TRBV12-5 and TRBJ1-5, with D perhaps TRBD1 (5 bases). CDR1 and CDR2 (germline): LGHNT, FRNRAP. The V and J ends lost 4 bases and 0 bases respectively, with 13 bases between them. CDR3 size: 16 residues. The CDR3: CASGSDSRISNQPQHF. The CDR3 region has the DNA TGTGCTAGTGGTTCCGACAGCAGGATTAGCAATCAGCCCCAGCATTTT.

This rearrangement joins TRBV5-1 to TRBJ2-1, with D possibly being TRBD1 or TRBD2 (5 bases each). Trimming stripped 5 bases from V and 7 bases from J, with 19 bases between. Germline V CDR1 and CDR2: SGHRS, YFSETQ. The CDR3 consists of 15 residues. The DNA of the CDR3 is TGCGCCAGCAGTCCACAGAAGTTCGGGGCGAATGAGCAGTTCTTC. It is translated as CASSPQKFGANEQFF.

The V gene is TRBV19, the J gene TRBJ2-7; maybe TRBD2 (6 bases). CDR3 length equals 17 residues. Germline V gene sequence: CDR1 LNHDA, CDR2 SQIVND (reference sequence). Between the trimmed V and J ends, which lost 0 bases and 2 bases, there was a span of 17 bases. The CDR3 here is CASSIDHLAEGPYEQYF. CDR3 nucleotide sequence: TGTGCCAGTAGTATAGATCATTTAGCGGAAGGGCCCTACGAGCAGTACTTC.

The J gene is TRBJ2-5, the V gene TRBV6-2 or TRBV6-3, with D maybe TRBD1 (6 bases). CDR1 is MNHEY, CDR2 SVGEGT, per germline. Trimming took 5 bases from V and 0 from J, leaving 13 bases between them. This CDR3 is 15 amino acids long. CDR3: CASSHRDNDQETQYF. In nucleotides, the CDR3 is TGTGCCAGCAGTCACCGGGACAACGACCAAGAGACCCAGTACTTC.

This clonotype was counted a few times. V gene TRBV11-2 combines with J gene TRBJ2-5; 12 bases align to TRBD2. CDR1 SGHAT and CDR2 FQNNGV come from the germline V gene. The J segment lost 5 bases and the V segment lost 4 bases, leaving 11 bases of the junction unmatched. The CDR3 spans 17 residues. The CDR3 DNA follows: TGTGCCAGCAGCTATAGACTAGCGGGAGCAGTAGAGGAGACCCAGTACTTC. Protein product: CASSYRLAGAVEETQYF.

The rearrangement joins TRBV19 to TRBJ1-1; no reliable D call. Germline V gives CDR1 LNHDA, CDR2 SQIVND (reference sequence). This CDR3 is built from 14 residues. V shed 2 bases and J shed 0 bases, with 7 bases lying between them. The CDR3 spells CASSIRLMNTEAFF. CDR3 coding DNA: TGTGCCAGTAGTATAAGACTCATGAACACTGAAGCTTTCTTT.

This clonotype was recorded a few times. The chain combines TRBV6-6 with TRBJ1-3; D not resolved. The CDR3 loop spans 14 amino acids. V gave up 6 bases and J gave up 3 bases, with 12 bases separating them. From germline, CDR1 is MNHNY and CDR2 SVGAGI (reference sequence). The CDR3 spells CASRFTVSGNTIYF. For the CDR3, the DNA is TGTGCCAGCAGATTTACAGTGAGTGGAAACACCATATATTTT.